This T cell receptor (beta chain) derives from a study of T-cell memory formation after mild COVID-19 (dated by TCRdb to the early 2020s). Looking at the study overall: Most TCR sequence clusters were specific to one of the two donors. In a couple of donors, T-cell clones that expanded and contracted after mild COVID-19 were followed by sequencing TCRalpha and TCRbeta repertoires longitudinally. The cohort comprised two young, previously healthy adult volunteers, one female and one male. Overall study results and their limits: SARS-CoV-2 specificity of the second-wave clones peaking on day 37 was not confirmed. Contracting CD4+ clones turned up mainly in the CM and EM memory subsets, whereas EMRA was where CD8+ clones were enriched. Balanced CD4/CD8 phenotypes were observed for clones contracting from day 15 to 85, whereas a bias towards CD4+ was observed for a second wave of clones expanding from day 15 to 37. The study included only a couple of mild cases, and larger cohorts that include severe cases with pre-infection samples were judged to be necessary. Some responding clones were detected in pre-infection memory, which suggested that pre-existing cross-reactive memory T cells had joined the SARS-CoV-2 response.

Inclusive of the bounding cysteine and phenylalanine, the CDR3 is 14 residues long. Left in the record is the CDR3 DNA by itself, 42 bases read in frame from the first base. V is trimmed back by 5 bases and J by 5 bases, and the junction contains 7 bases that no gene match accounts for. Per the germline V gene, SGHTA is the CDR1 and FQGNSA is the CDR2. Ficoll-Paque density gradient centrifugation was the method used to isolate PBMCs. TCRdb lists the instrument as Illumina NovaSeq 6000. TCRalpha and TCRbeta cDNA libraries were constructed by 5'RACE with constant-segment primers, with sample barcodes and unique molecular identifiers being introduced. RNA was extracted from every sample with Trizol reagent. Library amplification was performed in two PCR steps, and a second sample barcode and Illumina TruSeq adapters were introduced in the second step. The libraries were sequenced on an Illumina NovaSeq using 2 x 150 bp paired-end reads. The study's own analysis went as follows. Demultiplexing of reads and collapsing into UMI-guided consensus sequences were performed with migec v1.2.7. Using mixcr v2.1.11, UMI consensuses were aligned to TRA and TRB V and J templates and then assembled into clonotypes. Expanded or contracted clonotypes were those called significant by both edgeR and NoisET, with noise models trained on biological replicates. For edgeR calls, the cutoffs were a false discovery rate-adjusted p below 0.01 and a log2 fold-change threshold of 1. As an exploratory analysis of dynamics, max-normalized trajectories of the 1000 most abundant clonotypes were examined with PCA combined with hierarchical clustering. Separately sequenced CD4+ and CD8+ repertoires were used to assign a CD4 or CD8 phenotype to each responding clone. TCRdb reanalyzed the raw reads on its own, using fastp at Q25 for trimming and MiXCR for clone calling, and kept in-frame beta chains. A single entry per CDR3 protein holds the most common genes and DNA from its merged rows. It is TCRdb's table, rather than the study itself, that gives the V and J calls and clone size. This sample has around 200,000 distinct CDR3 sequences in its table, and around 30% of those were observed once. Approximately 10% of the sample belongs to the ten largest clones.

To note about this clonotype: Its antigen is unknown. No much larger clonotype is one base removed from it; base qualities were not supplied.

The V gene is TRBV7-2 and the J gene is TRBJ2-5; TRBD2 matches 8 bases in the middle. The TCR sequence derives from an adult woman who had mild COVID-19 (a few samples of this study predate the infection). The sample titles of this study are shuffled in the database, so cell type and time point are left out; the donor was told from shared clones. The specimen was PBMCs or a T cell subset sorted from them (not recorded which). The nucleotides are TGTGCCAGCAGCCGAAGCGGGAGTCGGGAGACCCAGTACTTC. Its protein reads: CASSRSGSRETQYF.